Reported below is one TCR beta chain. The clone's antigen remains unknown. Base qualities are not recorded, but no much larger clone differs from it by a single base. Taken with the paper, the label for time point translates to: week 47, end of study. Each vaccine dose, consisting of 300 ug of a 20-mer mutant IDH1 peptide in Montanide, was administered subcutaneously with topical imiquimod. Eight vaccinations were administered to patients in weeks 1, 3, 5, 7, 11, 15, 19 and 23, corresponding to visits V03 through V10. Donors had newly diagnosed WHO grade 3 or 4 IDH1-mutant astrocytomas with loss of nuclear ATRX. The samples were drawn from NOA16, a multicentre, single-arm, open-label phase I trial in Germany that tested a mutant IDH1 peptide vaccine in humans for the first time. The DNeasy Blood and Tissue Kit was used to extract genomic DNA from EDTA blood for TCRB sequencing. Taken from cysteine to phenylalanine, the CDR3 has 11 residues. This entry keeps only the CDR3 DNA: 33 bases, framed from base 1. V and J lose 8 bases and 3 bases, and a span of 7 bases separates them. Sequences MGHDK (CDR1) and SYGVNS (CDR2) are obtained from the germline V gene.

The receptor library was made with the immunoSEQ multiplex PCR assay. Following the manufacturer's protocol, the hsTCRB Kit was used to amplify rearranged TCR beta chain sequences. TCRB libraries were sequenced on an Illumina MiSeq. As for the authors' bioinformatics: The proprietary platform of the kit vendor was used for demultiplexing, trimming and gene mapping. Drawn from immuneACCESS, this table holds only the in-frame rearrangements with V and J called that TCRdb kept. Clones are partly lost; checked studies trace under half to an unresolved V gene and leave the rest unexplained. Clone size and the V and J calls come from that table; the DNA yielded D and trimming. Present in this sample are roughly 32,000 clones, roughly 87% of which were seen just once. About 2% of the sample is held by the ten biggest clonotypes. This entry belongs to a study of a mutant IDH1 vaccine in newly diagnosed glioma (dated by TCRdb to 2020 to 2022). With regard to the full study: Vaccination began 4-6 weeks after radiotherapy alone, or alongside temozolomide cycles in the chemotherapy-containing groups. Of the roughly 34 treated patients, about 60% were male and approximately 40% were female, and the mean age was 40.4 years. Before enrollment, patients had received standard therapy of radiotherapy alone, temozolomide alone, or radiochemotherapy with temozolomide; most received the combination. Longitudinal TCRB deep sequencing was performed for about two dozen treated patients wherever samples were available for exploratory analyses. The week-35 safety follow-up was designated visit V12, and the week-47 end of study was designated visit V13. Peripheral blood was collected at six visits: V03 (baseline), V05, V07, V10, V12 and V13. Beyond this particular receptor, the publication reports: Availability determined which PBMC samples were chosen for TCRB deep sequencing. Immune responses induced by the vaccine were seen in approximately 92% of patients across multiple MHC alleles. Pseudoprogression seemed to be unrelated to changes in the top peripheral T cell clonotypes found by TCRB sequencing. It was noted by the authors that analyses of patient blood samples could not be reproduced owing to sample limitations.

The input for sequencing was PBMCs, taken from a glioma patient whose treatment included an IDH1 peptide vaccine. This TCR was recovered from a man aged 40-50 years with glioma. This receptor chain uses TRBV25-1 and TRBJ1-2; the D segment cannot be called with confidence. The DNA sequence is given as TGTGCCAGCGGATGGTACTATGGCTACACCTTC. This encodes CASGWYYGYTF.